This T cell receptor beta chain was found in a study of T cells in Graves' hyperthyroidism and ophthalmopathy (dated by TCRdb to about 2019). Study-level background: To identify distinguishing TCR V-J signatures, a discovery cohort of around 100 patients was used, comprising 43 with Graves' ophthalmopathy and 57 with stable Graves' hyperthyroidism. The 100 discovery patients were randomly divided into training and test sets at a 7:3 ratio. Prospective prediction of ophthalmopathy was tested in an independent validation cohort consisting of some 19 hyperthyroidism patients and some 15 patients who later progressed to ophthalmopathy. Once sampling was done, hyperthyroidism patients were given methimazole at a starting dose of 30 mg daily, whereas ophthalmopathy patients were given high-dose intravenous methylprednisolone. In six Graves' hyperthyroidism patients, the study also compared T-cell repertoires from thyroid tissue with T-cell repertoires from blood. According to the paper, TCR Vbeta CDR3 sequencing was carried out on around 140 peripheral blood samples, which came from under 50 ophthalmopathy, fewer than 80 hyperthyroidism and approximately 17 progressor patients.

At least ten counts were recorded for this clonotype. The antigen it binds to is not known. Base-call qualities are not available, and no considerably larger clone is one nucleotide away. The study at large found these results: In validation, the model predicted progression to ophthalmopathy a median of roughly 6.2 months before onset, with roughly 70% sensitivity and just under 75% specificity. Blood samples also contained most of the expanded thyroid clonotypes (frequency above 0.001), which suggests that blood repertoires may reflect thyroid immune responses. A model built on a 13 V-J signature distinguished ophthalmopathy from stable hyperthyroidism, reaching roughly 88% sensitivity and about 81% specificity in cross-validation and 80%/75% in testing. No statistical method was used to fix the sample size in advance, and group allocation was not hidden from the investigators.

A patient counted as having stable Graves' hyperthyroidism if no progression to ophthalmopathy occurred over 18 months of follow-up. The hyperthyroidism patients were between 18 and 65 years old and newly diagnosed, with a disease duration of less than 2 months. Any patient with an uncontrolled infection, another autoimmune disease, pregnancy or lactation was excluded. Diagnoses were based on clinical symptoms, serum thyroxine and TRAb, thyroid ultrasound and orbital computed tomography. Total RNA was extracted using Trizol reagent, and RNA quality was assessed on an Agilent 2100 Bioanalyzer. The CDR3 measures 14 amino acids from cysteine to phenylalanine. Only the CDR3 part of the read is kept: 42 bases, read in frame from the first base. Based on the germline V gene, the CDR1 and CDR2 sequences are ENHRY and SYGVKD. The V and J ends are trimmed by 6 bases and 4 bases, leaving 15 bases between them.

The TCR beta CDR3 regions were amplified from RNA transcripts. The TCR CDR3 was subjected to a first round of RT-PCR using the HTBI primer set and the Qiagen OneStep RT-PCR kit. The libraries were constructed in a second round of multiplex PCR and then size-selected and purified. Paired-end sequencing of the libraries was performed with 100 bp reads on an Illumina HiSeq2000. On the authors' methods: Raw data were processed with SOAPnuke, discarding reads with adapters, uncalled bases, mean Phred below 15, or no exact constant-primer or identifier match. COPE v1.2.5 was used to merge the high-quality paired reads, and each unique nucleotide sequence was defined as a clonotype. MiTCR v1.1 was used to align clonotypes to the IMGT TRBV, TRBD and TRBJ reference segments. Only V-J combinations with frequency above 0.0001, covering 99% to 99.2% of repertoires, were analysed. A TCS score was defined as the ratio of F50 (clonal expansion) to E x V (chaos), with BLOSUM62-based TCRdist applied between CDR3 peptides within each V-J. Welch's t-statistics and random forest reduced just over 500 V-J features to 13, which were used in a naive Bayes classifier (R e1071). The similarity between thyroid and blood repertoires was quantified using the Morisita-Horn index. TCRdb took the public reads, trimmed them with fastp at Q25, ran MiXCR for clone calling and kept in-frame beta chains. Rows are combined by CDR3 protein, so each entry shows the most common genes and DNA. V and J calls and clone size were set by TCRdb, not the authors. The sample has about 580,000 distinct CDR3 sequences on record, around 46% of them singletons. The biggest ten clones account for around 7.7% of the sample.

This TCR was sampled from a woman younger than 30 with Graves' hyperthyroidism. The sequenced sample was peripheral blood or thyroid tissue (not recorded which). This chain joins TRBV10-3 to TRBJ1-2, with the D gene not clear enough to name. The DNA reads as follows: TGTGCCATCAGGCTTGACCGGCTGTCCTATGGCTACACCTTC. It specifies CAIRLDRLSYGYTF.